What follows describes a single T cell receptor beta chain. Profiled with immunoSEQ multiplex PCR; TCRdb holds only in-frame clones, not every one. The sample includes 180,000 or so clones, about four fifths of them seen just once. The ends were cut back, 5 bases at V and 2 bases at J, with 9 bases in the middle. This CDR3 has 13 residues. The data originate from a study of blood T cell repertoires in COVID-19. As for the study in general: T cells, B-cell-depleted T cells, or PBMCs supplied cDNA or gDNA.

V gene TRBV12-3 or TRBV12-4 combines with J gene TRBJ1-1; D remains ambiguous. The sequence derives from a human donor with acute or convalescent COVID-19. The donor label of this sample is uncertain. Sequencing input: peripheral blood. The CDR3 loop reads CASSRVFNTEAFF. The CDR3, as DNA: TGTGCCAGCAGTCGGGTCTTCAACACTGAAGCTTTCTTT.